The 23 T cell receptor beta chains below all came from one sample that was sequenced in a study of blood T cell repertoires in COVID-19 (dated by TCRdb to about 2020). The library was built by means of the immunoSEQ multiplex PCR assay. Held by TCRdb, this immuneACCESS table contains in-frame sequences only and omits some clones. Under half of the omission traces to an unresolved V gene where checked; the cause of the rest is unknown. The sample table contains 200,000 or so clones; only one count was recorded for 80% to 90% of them. The ten largest clones take up 9.5% to 12% of the sample. Sequenced input: peripheral blood. The receptor set was obtained from a human donor with active or convalescent COVID-19. The donor label of this sample is uncertain.

The rearrangement uses TRBV9 and TRBJ2-7; 7 nucleotides match TRBD1. This CDR3 region has 15 residues. CDR1 and CDR2 from the germline V gene are SGDLS and YYNGEE. Germline trimming cut 0 bases from V and 4 bases from J; bases unmatched to any gene: 7. The CDR3: CASSVGGTDGYEQYF. CDR3 bases: TGTGCCAGCAGCGTAGGGGGGACAGACGGGTACGAGCAGTACTTC.

This chain links TRBV25-1 with TRBJ1-2; D is uncertain. This CDR3 is built from 14 residues. Germline V gene data show CDR1 as MGHDK and CDR2 as SYGVNS. The ends were cut back, 3 bases at V and 0 bases at J, with 8 bases in the middle. The CDR3: CASSDVTTNYGYTF. The DNA of the CDR3 is TGTGCCAGCAGTGATGTTACAACTAACTATGGCTACACCTTC.

The chain joins TRBV4-1 to TRBJ2-4; a possible D gene is TRBD2 (6 bases). The CDR3 length is 16 residues. The V gene's germline CDR1 is MGHRA and CDR2 YSYEKL. Trimming left V 2 bases short and J 0 bases short, with 11 bases between. The CDR3 nucleotides read TGCGCCAGCAGCCAAATTTGGGGACTAGCCAAAAACATTCAGTACTTC. Residues: CASSQIWGLAKNIQYF.

Regarding this clone: The junction shows a germline mismatch at one end, possibly a read error. CDR3 sequence reads: CASCFTGTAAYEQYF. In DNA form, the CDR3 reads TGTGCCAGCTGCTTCACCGGGACTGCAGCCTACGAGCAGTACTTC. V is TRBV11-3 and J is TRBJ2-7; possible D gene TRBD2, 6 bases. From germline, CDR1 is SGHNT and CDR2 YENEEA. The CDR3 spans 15 residues. Full variable domain (missing parts from reference TRBV11-3 and TRBJ2-7): EAGVVQSPRYKIIEKKQPVAFWCNPISGHNTLYWYLQNLGQGPELLIRYENEEAVDDSQLPKDRFSAERLKGVDSTLKIQPAELGDSAVYLCASCFTGTAAYEQYFGPGTRLTVT.

In its sample, this clone was seen a few times. This chain connects TRBV18 to TRBJ2-1, with 9 positions matching TRBD1. The CDR3 has 14 amino acids. Looked up from germline, CDR1 is KGHSH and CDR2 is LQKENI. The junction had 9 bases not matched to a gene; V was cut back by 8 bases and J by 7 bases. This CDR3 is CASPGTGYGNEQFF. The CDR3 nucleotides are TGTGCCAGCCCAGGGACAGGGTATGGGAATGAGCAGTTCTTC.

This chain connects TRBV2 to TRBJ2-1; TRBD2 is a possible D gene (7 bases). The V end lost 4 bases, the J end lost 1 base, and 14 bases lay between the germline ends. From germline, CDR1 is SNHLY and CDR2 FYNNEI. The CDR3 sequence is 16 residues long. This CDR3 is CASSALGGGSYNEQFF. DNA for the CDR3: TGTGCCAGCAGTGCTTTAGGGGGAGGGTCCTACAATGAGCAGTTCTTC.

This chain uses TRBV7-6 with TRBJ2-5; 8 nucleotides agree with TRBD2. Germline trimming cut 3 bases from V and 4 bases from J; bases unmatched to any gene: 7. Germline values: CDR1 SGHVS, CDR2 FNYEAQ. This CDR3 comprises 15 residues. CDR3 in amino acids: CASSFSGSRLETQYF. The CDR3, as DNA: TGTGCCAGCAGCTTCAGCGGGAGTCGTCTAGAGACCCAGTACTTC.

The J gene is TRBJ2-1, the V gene TRBV18; 8 positions agree with TRBD1. The junction had 8 bases not matched to a gene; V was cut back by 1 base and J by 9 bases. Germline V gene lookup returns CDR1 KGHSH and CDR2 LQKENI. The CDR3 contains 15 residues. CDR3 nucleotide sequence: TGTGCCAGCTCACCACGGTTGCAGGGGGCGACTGAGCAGTTCTTC. The encoded protein is CASSPRLQGATEQFF. The full variable domain, in which reference TRBV18 and TRBJ2-1 provide the parts outside the CDR3, is NAGVMQNPRHLVRRRGQEARLRCSPMKGHSHVYWYRQLPEEGLKFMVYLQKENIIDESGMPKERFSAEFPKEGPSILRIQQVVRGDSAAYFCASSPRLQGATEQFFGPGTRLTVL.

This chain joins TRBV27 and TRBJ2-7; 7 nucleotides line up with TRBD1. The CDR3 has 13 residues. Germline lookup yields CDR1 MNHEY and CDR2 SMNVEV (reference sequence). The V segment lost 2 bases and the J segment 4 bases; nucleotides outside the gene matches: 2. The CDR3 region is CASSLGGQYEQYF. Here the CDR3 DNA reads TGTGCCAGCAGTTTAGGGGGACAGTACGAGCAGTACTTC.

The chain joins TRBV3-1 (or the pseudogene TRBV3-2) to TRBJ1-1, with 7 bases matching TRBD1. The ends lost 2 bases at V and 1 base at J; junction bases unmatched: 7. CDR3 length equals 16 residues. CDR1 and CDR2 from the germline V gene are LGHDT and YNNKEL (reference sequence). CDR3 sequence reads: CASSQFTGAKNTEAFF. CDR3 nucleotide sequence: TGTGCCAGCAGCCAATTTACAGGGGCCAAGAACACTGAAGCTTTCTTT.

The chain is built from TRBV19 and TRBJ1-5; the match to TRBD1 covers 8 bases. The CDR3 spans 15 residues. V trimming: 5 bases; J trimming: 5 bases; junction bases outside the gene matches: 8. Germline assignment: CDR1 LNHDA and CDR2 SQIVND (reference sequence). The CDR3 nucleotides are TGTGCCAGTAGTCTCGGGACAGGTAGACATCAGCCCCAGCATTTT. Translation gives CASSLGTGRHQPQHF.

The rearrangement joins TRBV28 to TRBJ2-3; TRBD1 might be the D (6 bases). Germline V gives CDR1 MDHEN, CDR2 SYDVKM. The CDR3 spans 13 residues. Trimming took 2 bases from V and 4 from J, leaving 7 bases between them. CDR3 region: CASSLGQPDTQYF. DNA of the CDR3: TGTGCCAGCAGTTTAGGACAGCCAGATACGCAGTATTTT.

The chain is built from TRBV7-9 and TRBJ1-3; D gene ambiguous. Germline V gives CDR1 SEHNR, CDR2 FQNEAQ (reference sequence). Trimming removed 5 bases from V and 1 base from J, with 18 bases in between. The CDR3 consists of 17 residues. Written as DNA, the CDR3 is TGTGCCAGCAGCGCCACGTCGGGTTTTTATTCTGGAAACACCATATATTTT. This gives the protein CASSATSGFYSGNTIYF.

This chain uses TRBV6-6 with TRBJ2-4; 12 nucleotides align to TRBD1. In germline, CDR1 is MNHNY, CDR2 SVGAGI (reference sequence). Germline trimming cut 5 bases from V and 0 bases from J; bases unmatched to any gene: 5. This CDR3 has 17 amino acids. CDR3 nucleotides: TGTGCCAGCAGTCCGGGACAGGGGGCCTCAGCCAAAAACATTCAGTACTTC. Translating gives CASSPGQGASAKNIQYF.

The V and J genes are TRBV6-5 and TRBJ2-7, with 7 nucleotides matching TRBD1. Germline CDR1 reads MNHEY; CDR2 reads SVGAGI. J gave up 5 bases and V 4 bases, and 8 bases lay outside the gene matches. The CDR3 spans 14 residues. Here the CDR3 reads CASSFDRVDHEQYF. In DNA, the CDR3 is TGTGCCAGCAGTTTCGACAGGGTGGACCACGAGCAGTACTTC.

This chain uses TRBV5-4 with TRBJ2-1, with D possibly TRBD2 on 7 matching bases. V gave up 4 bases and J gave up 0 bases, with 20 bases separating them. This CDR3 spans 18 amino acids. CDR1 and CDR2 (germline): SGHNT, YYREEE (reference sequence). CDR3 sequence: CASSQPKGGGSSYNEQFF. The CDR3, as DNA: TGTGCCAGCAGCCAACCAAAGGGGGGGGGAAGCTCCTACAATGAGCAGTTCTTC.

This rearrangement joins TRBV5-1 to TRBJ2-3, with 14 bases lining up with TRBD2. V trimming: 2 bases; J trimming: 1 base; junction bases outside the gene matches: 3. The CDR3 is 17 residues long. The germline V gene encodes CDR1 SGHRS and CDR2 YFSETQ. CDR3 sequence (DNA): TGCGCCAGCAGCTTAGGACTAGCGGGAGGAGGCACAGATACGCAGTATTTT. As protein: CASSLGLAGGGTDTQYF.

This clone was counted only a few times. The rearrangement links TRBV12-3 or TRBV12-4 to TRBJ1-1; D gene unclear. The ends were cut back, 10 bases at V and 7 bases at J, with 13 bases in the middle. CDR3 size: 11 residues. The DNA of the CDR3 is TGTGCCACCACCTGGGCAGATGAAGCTTTCTTT. It codes for CATTWADEAFF.

This rearrangement joins TRBV18 to TRBJ2-5; D gene uncertain. The CDR3 contains 13 residues. Germline V gives CDR1 KGHSH, CDR2 LQKENI. V lost 4 bases to trimming and J lost 2 bases, with 8 bases between them. The CDR3 is CASSQAEQETQYF. The CDR3 region has the DNA TGTGCCAGCTCACAGGCGGAGCAAGAGACCCAGTACTTC.

The rearrangement links TRBV30 to TRBJ1-3; 11 bases match TRBD1. Germline loops: CDR1 GTSNPN, CDR2 SVGIG (reference sequence). With 3 bases clipped from V and 7 bases from J, the junction kept 2 bases outside the gene matches. The CDR3 is made up of 13 amino acids. CDR3 amino acids: CAWRGQGVNTIYF. The DNA of the CDR3 is TGTGCCTGGAGGGGACAGGGGGTTAACACCATATATTTT. The complete variable domain, with remaining parts taken from reference TRBV30 and TRBJ1-3, reads SQTIHQWPATLVQPVGSPLSLECTVEGTSNPNLYWYRQAAGRGLQLLFYSVGIGQISSEVPQNLSASRPQDRQFILSSKKLLLSDSGFYLCAWRGQGVNTIYFGEGSWLTVV.

V is TRBV29-1 and J is TRBJ2-3, with D possibly TRBD2 on 6 matching bases. The germline V gene has CDR1 SQVTM and CDR2 ANQGSEA. Trimming removed 2 bases at V and 6 bases at J, with 21 bases between. CDR3 length: 16 amino acids. Written as DNA, the CDR3 is TGCAGCGTTGAAAAAACTGGGCGGGGCGGCGCGGATACGCAGTATTTT. It translates to CSVEKTGRGGADTQYF.

The V and J genes are TRBV12-5 and TRBJ1-6; D may be TRBD1 (5 bases). The CDR3 contains 15 residues. V was shortened by 1 base and J by 9 bases, with 13 bases between the two germline ends. Looked up from germline, CDR1 is LGHNT and CDR2 is FRNRAP. CDR3 sequence reads: CASGLDTGSGSPLHF. CDR3 DNA: TGTGCTAGTGGTTTGGATACAGGCTCGGGTTCACCCCTCCACTTT.

Of note for this clone: Other nucleotide sequences from this sample produce the same CDR3. J is TRBJ2-3 and V is TRBV3-1 (or the pseudogene TRBV3-2); weak D call: TRBD2 (6 bases). Trimming removed 3 bases from V and 6 bases from J, with 13 bases in between. In germline, CDR1 is LGHDT, CDR2 YNNKEL (reference sequence). This CDR3 is built from 14 residues. CDR3 in amino acids: CASSQGGGADTQYF. CDR3 in DNA: TGTGCCAGCAGCCAGGGAGGAGGGGCTGATACGCAGTATTTT.